This passage covers 25 T cell receptor beta chains from one sample sequenced in a study of T-cell memory formation after mild COVID-19. One entry per CDR3 protein, called by TCRdb with MiXCR from the 5' RACE reads. Of about 470,000 distinct CDR3 sequences listed, around a sixth are singletons. The sequenced sample was PBMCs or a T cell subset sorted from them (not recorded which). The receptors derive from an adult woman who had mild COVID-19 (a few samples of this study predate the infection). Cell type and time point are not known.

CDR3 DNA: TGTGCCAGCTCACTTAACCGGGACGACACTGAAGCTTTCTTT. As protein: CASSLNRDDTEAFF. The J gene is TRBJ1-1, the V gene TRBV18; TRBD1 might be the D (5 bases). V was clipped by 4 bases and J by 3 bases, with 12 bases between them. The CDR3 consists of 14 residues. The V gene's germline CDR1 is KGHSH and CDR2 LQKENI.

This rearrangement joins TRBV29-1 to TRBJ2-7; no definite D call. CDR1 is SQVTM and CDR2 is ANQGSEA in the germline V gene. The ends were cut back, 6 bases at V and 2 bases at J, with 11 bases in the middle. The CDR3 spans 12 residues. CDR3 residues: CSVADVTYEQYF. The CDR3 bases are TGCAGCGTCGCGGATGTTACCTACGAGCAGTACTTC.

The V call is TRBV12-3 or TRBV12-4, the J call TRBJ2-7; D is unclear. The CDR3 extends over 13 amino acids. Trimming removed 3 bases at V and 3 bases at J, with 9 bases between. The DNA for the CDR3 is TGTGCCAGCAGTTTTGGCCACTACTACGAGCAGTACTTC. This translates into CASSFGHYYEQYF.

This clonotype was recorded a few times. The chain couples TRBV2 to TRBJ2-5; D is possibly TRBD1 or TRBD2 (7 bases each). This CDR3 region has 16 residues. The V end lost 5 bases, the J end lost 0 bases, and 16 bases lay between the germline ends. Looked up from germline, CDR1 is SNHLY and CDR2 is FYNNEI. CDR3: CASSPQGTKYQETQYF. The CDR3 region has the DNA TGTGCCAGCAGTCCACAGGGGACTAAGTACCAAGAGACCCAGTACTTC.

This clonotype turned up a few times. The chain is built from TRBV7-8 and TRBJ2-5; no reliable D call. The germline V gene has CDR1 SGHVS and CDR2 FQNEAQ. The CDR3 consists of 13 residues. V was shortened by 4 bases and J by 1 base, with 7 bases between the two germline ends. The CDR3 reads CASSYVIQETQYF. CDR3 DNA sequence: TGTGCCAGCAGCTACGTCATCCAAGAGACCCAGTACTTC.

At least ten counts were recorded for this clonotype. The V and J genes are TRBV12-3 or TRBV12-4 and TRBJ1-1; 7 bases line up with TRBD1. J was trimmed by 7 bases and V by 5 bases; bases with no gene match: 7. CDR3 length: 13 amino acids. CDR3 sequence: CASSPFGDSEAFF. CDR3 sequence (DNA): TGTGCCAGCAGTCCCTTTGGGGACAGTGAAGCTTTCTTT.

The chain employs TRBV5-5 and TRBJ1-1; a possible D gene is TRBD1 (6 bases). The CDR3 totals 16 residues. CDR1 and CDR2 (germline): SGHKS, YYEKEE (reference sequence). Trimming stripped 0 bases from V and 1 base from J, with 13 bases between. The chain's CDR3 is CASSLVGADRNTEAFF. The CDR3 DNA sequence: TGTGCCAGCAGCTTGGTGGGGGCAGACAGGAACACTGAAGCTTTCTTT.

This clonotype came up a few times. The V gene is TRBV19, the J gene TRBJ1-1; D gene ambiguous. Trimming took off 6 bases at V and 2 bases at J, with 13 bases between the two ends. The CDR3 is 14 amino acids. Germline values: CDR1 LNHDA, CDR2 SQIVND (reference sequence). This CDR3 reads CASRRVGINTEAFF. CDR3 bases: TGTGCCAGTAGGAGGGTAGGTATCAACACTGAAGCTTTCTTT.

The chain has TRBV7-6 and TRBJ2-3, with 7 bases that match TRBD2. CDR3 size: 11 residues. Germline loops: CDR1 SGHVS, CDR2 FNYEAQ. V trimming: 5 bases; J trimming: 14 bases; junction bases outside the gene matches: 7. For the CDR3, the DNA is TGTGCCAGCAGCCAAGGACTAGGTCCGTATTTT. This gives the protein CASSQGLGPYF.

This clonotype was seen a few times. V and J are TRBV11-2 and TRBJ2-5; D not certain. Germline V CDR1 and CDR2: SGHAT, FQNNGV. CDR3 length: 12 residues. The V end lost 4 bases, the J end lost 4 bases, and 7 bases lay between the germline ends. The CDR3 coding sequence is TGTGCCAGCAGCTCGAGGAGAGAGACCCAGTACTTC. The encoded protein is CASSSRRETQYF. Based on the CDR3 plus reference TRBV11-2 and TRBJ2-5, the full variable domain is EAGVAQSPRYKIIEKRQSVAFWCNPISGHATLYWYQQILGQGPKLLIQFQNNGVVDDSQLPKDRFSAERLKGVDSTLKIQPAKLEDSAVYLCASSSRRETQYFGPGTRLLVL.

V usage is TRBV7-2 and J usage is TRBJ1-2; the match to TRBD1 covers 9 bases. J gave up 5 bases and V 6 bases, and 4 bases lay outside the gene matches. CDR3 length: 13 amino acids. Germline assignment: CDR1 SGHTA and CDR2 FQGNSA. CDR3: CASRPGTGYGYTF. The DNA for the CDR3 is TGTGCCAGCAGACCCGGGACAGGGTATGGCTACACCTTC.

This clonotype was detected only a few times. The rearrangement joins TRBV2 to TRBJ1-2, with D possibly TRBD1 on 6 matching bases. V dropped 3 bases and J dropped 5 bases, with 10 bases sitting between them. The CDR3 extends over 13 amino acids. Germline CDR1 reads SNHLY; CDR2 reads FYNNEI. In nucleotides, the CDR3 is TGTGCCAGCAGTGAGCAGGGGCGGTATGGCTACACCTTC. It encodes CASSEQGRYGYTF.

This clonotype was observed many times. This sequence joins TRBV2 and TRBJ2-7; TRBD1 matches at 7 bases. CDR1 and CDR2 from the germline V gene are SNHLY and FYNNEI. This CDR3 contains 14 residues. J lost 0 bases, V lost 6 bases, and 5 bases had no gene match. CDR3 residues: CASRGDRISYEQYF. CDR3 DNA sequence: TGTGCCAGCAGGGGGGACAGAATCTCCTACGAGCAGTACTTC.

This clonotype has ten or more counts. This chain joins TRBV5-1 and TRBJ2-2; D unclear. The CDR3 runs to 15 residues. Germline CDR1 SGHRS, CDR2 YFSETQ. Trimming stripped 0 bases from V and 2 bases from J, with 8 bases between. This CDR3 is CASSLVSGNTGELFF. CDR3 sequence (DNA): TGCGCCAGCAGCTTGGTATCTGGAAACACCGGGGAGCTGTTTTTT.

This rearrangement joins TRBV7-3 to TRBJ2-7, with D perhaps TRBD1 or TRBD2 (5 bases each). Per germline, CDR1 SGHTA and CDR2 FQGTGA. Trimming pared 4 bases from V and 5 bases from J, leaving 18 bases between. The CDR3 sequence is 15 residues long. As DNA, the CDR3 is TGTGCCAGCAGCTACGGGACCTTAAGGGGAGACGAGCAGTACTTC. Its translation is CASSYGTLRGDEQYF.

This sequence joins TRBV7-9 and TRBJ2-7; D assignment may be TRBD1 or TRBD2 (5 bases each). Trimming cost V 1 base and J 4 bases, with 11 bases left between them. The germline V gene has CDR1 SEHNR and CDR2 FQNEAQ (reference sequence). CDR3 length: 14 amino acids. The CDR3 coding sequence is TGTGCCAGCAGCTTAGAAGGCTGGGGGTACGAGCAGTACTTC. Translated: CASSLEGWGYEQYF.

V gene TRBV2 combines with J gene TRBJ2-1; D is undetermined. From germline, CDR1 is SNHLY and CDR2 FYNNEI. The CDR3 contains 14 residues. Trimming cost V 2 bases and J 9 bases, with 14 bases left between them. The CDR3 DNA follows: TGTGCCAGCAGTGAAAAATTAACTCACTCTGAGCAGTTCTTC. Translated: CASSEKLTHSEQFF.

This clonotype was seen a few times. This rearrangement joins TRBV9 to TRBJ2-1, with unresolved D. From germline, CDR1 is SGDLS and CDR2 YYNGEE. With 4 bases removed from V and 4 bases from J, the gap between germline ends came to 15 bases. This CDR3 has 15 residues. The CDR3 DNA reads TGTGCCAGCAGCCCCCTGATCGTGGGGTACAATGAGCAGTTCTTC. Protein sequence: CASSPLIVGYNEQFF.

This clonotype was seen more than once but under ten times. The chain uses TRBV18 and TRBJ2-3, with TRBD2 matching over 14 bases. The CDR3 runs 16 residues. Germline CDR1 reads KGHSH; CDR2 reads LQKENI. Unmatched junction bases numbered 5, after V lost 4 bases and J lost 5 bases. CDR3 bases: TGTGCCAGCTCACTTGGGACTAGCGGGAGAAGAGATACGCAGTATTTT. It codes for CASSLGTSGRRDTQYF.

The genes are TRBV27 and TRBJ1-5, with D maybe TRBD1 (5 bases). Trimming removed 5 bases at V and 9 bases at J, with 14 bases between. CDR1 is MNHEY and CDR2 is SMNVEV in the germline V gene (reference sequence). CDR3 length: 13 residues. CDR3 nucleotide sequence: TGTGCCAGCAGTACGGTATCAGGGCTGCCCCAGCATTTT. Its translation is CASSTVSGLPQHF.

The chain recombines TRBV6-5 with TRBJ2-5; D uncertain. The CDR3 length is 12 residues. The germline V gene encodes CDR1 MNHEY and CDR2 SVGAGI. Deletions cut 6 bases from V and 5 bases from J, with 10 bases between. The CDR3 DNA reads TGTGCCAGCAGCAAAAATTCGGAGACCCAGTACTTC. Its protein is CASSKNSETQYF.

A single count supports this clonotype. The chain is built from TRBV6-5 and TRBJ1-1, with D unresolved. This CDR3 has 14 amino acids. Germline V CDR1 and CDR2: MNHEY, SVGAGI. V was cut by 6 bases and J by 0 bases, with 11 bases left in between. DNA for the CDR3: TGTGCCAGCAGGGACGGATCTATGAACACTGAAGCTTTCTTT. It yields the protein CASRDGSMNTEAFF.

The V gene is TRBV30, the J gene TRBJ1-2; TRBD1 is a possible D gene (6 bases). Trimming took off 2 bases at V and 1 base at J, with 14 bases between the two ends. Germline-derived CDR1 and CDR2 are GTSNPN and SVGIG (reference sequence). This CDR3 is built from 15 residues. The CDR3 region has the DNA TGTGCCTGGAGTTCACCCAGGACAGTTAACTATGGCTACACCTTC. Encoded protein: CAWSSPRTVNYGYTF.

This clonotype was counted only a few times. The rearrangement joins TRBV6-5 to TRBJ1-1; D is possibly TRBD1 (5 bases). The CDR3 contains 14 residues. The V end was cut by 2 bases, the J end by 6 bases, with 13 bases between. Germline CDR1 MNHEY, CDR2 SVGAGI. This CDR3 reads CASSYKWGYAEAFF. The CDR3 coding sequence is TGTGCCAGCAGTTACAAGTGGGGCTACGCTGAAGCTTTCTTT.

This chain connects TRBV9 to TRBJ1-2; D is undetermined. This CDR3 is built from 17 residues. Germline-derived CDR1 and CDR2 are SGDLS and YYNGEE. V lost 6 bases and J 0 bases, leaving 21 bases between the germline ends. In DNA form, the CDR3 reads TGTGCCAGCACCCACCCCGGAGAAGGCCTTCCTAACTATGGCTACACCTTC. It codes for CASTHPGEGLPNYGYTF.